This TCR beta chain was captured in a study of blood T cell repertoires in COVID-19. Study-level background: Both acute and convalescent COVID-19 samples were obtained from the United States, Italy and Spain.

Under the authors' procedure: Estimation of nucleated cell counts was performed using reference gene primer amplification. Clones were sequenced by immunoSEQ multiplex PCR, and TCRdb holds only the in-frame ones, with some missing. That table furnishes V, J and clone size, whereas the DNA furnished D and trimming. This table holds about 150,000 clones, roughly 84% found once. Sequencing was carried out using peripheral blood. The clonotype was recovered from a woman in her fifties or sixties with COVID-19, enrolled during active disease.

The CDR3 region is CSVDRGRIDAEAFF. In nucleotides, the CDR3 is TGCAGCGTTGACAGGGGGCGGATTGACGCTGAAGCTTTCTTT. The J gene is TRBJ1-1, the V gene TRBV29-1; TRBD1 agrees at 8 bases. The junction had 9 bases not matched to a gene; V was cut back by 3 bases and J by 6 bases. CDR3 size: 14 residues. Germline CDR1 SQVTM, CDR2 ANQGSEA. The variable domain in full, completed from reference TRBV29-1 and TRBJ1-1, reads SAVISQKPSRDICQRGTSLTIQCQVDSQVTMMFWYRQQPGQSLTLIATANQGSEATYESGFVIDKFPISRPNLTFSTLTVSNMSPEDSSIYLCSVDRGRIDAEAFFGQGTRLTVV.